This is a list of T cell receptor beta chains from one sample in a study of blood T cell repertoires in COVID-19. Sequencing was performed with immunoSEQ multiplex PCR; in TCRdb, only in-frame clones are kept and a portion is missing. Among about 270,000 clones listed, roughly 91% were seen once. Sequenced material: PBMCs or T cells enriched from blood (not recorded which). The origin of the receptors is a woman in her sixties who had recovered from COVID-19. Both conserved end residues are part of each CDR3. A D gene is named only where the DNA matches it firmly. Rows give clone size only sometimes, using once, few, many, or a class for an expanded clone.

D: NA
J: TRBJ2-7
size: NA
V: TRBV19
CDR3: CASSSGNSYEQYF
DNA: TGTGCCAGTAGTTCCGGGAACTCCTACGAGCAGTACTTC

D: TRBD2
J: TRBJ2-5
size: NA
V: TRBV27
CDR3: CASSPRELPGETQYF
DNA: TGTGCCAGCAGTCCGCGGGAGCTCCCTGGGGAGACCCAGTACTTC

D: NA
J: TRBJ2-1
size: NA
V: TRBV19
CDR3: CASGLRSYNEQFF
DNA: TGTGCCAGTGGCTTACGCTCCTACAATGAGCAGTTCTTC

D: TRBD1
J: TRBJ2-7
size: once
V: TRBV24-1
CDR3: CATSDPRTGHYEQYF
DNA: TGTGCCACCAGTGATCCCCGGACAGGGCACTACGAGCAGTACTTC

D: TRBD1
J: TRBJ1-1
size: once
V: TRBV18
CDR3: CASSQGQVNTEAFF
DNA: TGTGCCAGCTCGCAGGGACAGGTGAACACTGAAGCTTTCTTT

D: NA
J: TRBJ2-1
size: NA
V: TRBV5-1
CDR3: CASSWRRMGPSYNEQFF
DNA: TGCGCCAGCAGCTGGAGGAGGATGGGCCCGTCCTACAATGAGCAGTTCTTC

D: NA
J: TRBJ1-5
size: NA
V: TRBV27
CDR3: CASSFVGDSNQPQHF
DNA: TGTGCCAGCAGTTTTGTAGGGGATAGCAATCAGCCCCAGCATTTT

D: TRBD2
J: TRBJ2-2
size: NA
V: TRBV7-2
CDR3: CASSLNGGGRQTGELFF
DNA: TGTGCCAGCAGCTTAAACGGCGGCGGGAGGCAAACCGGGGAGCTGTTTTTT

D: NA
J: TRBJ2-7
size: once
V: TRBV12-3/TRBV12-4
CDR3: CASSFLVSREQYF
DNA: TGTGCCAGCAGTTTTCTAGTATCGCGGGAGCAGTACTTC

D: NA
J: TRBJ1-2
size: few
V: TRBV7-9
CDR3: CASSLAQGYGYTF
DNA: TGTGCCAGCAGCTTAGCACAGGGTTATGGCTACACCTTC

D: NA
J: TRBJ1-6
size: NA
V: TRBV2
CDR3: CASSRSESVNSPLHF
DNA: TGTGCCAGCAGTCGGTCCGAGAGTGTTAATTCACCCCTCCACTTT

D: TRBD1
J: TRBJ1-4
size: few
V: TRBV5-6
CDR3: CASSSFTGGFRKLFF
DNA: TGTGCCAGCAGCTCGTTTACAGGGGGTTTCCGAAAACTGTTTTTT

D: TRBD2
J: TRBJ2-1
size: NA
V: TRBV11-2
CDR3: CASGRLAGGTSYNEQFF
DNA: TGTGCCAGCGGACGACTAGCGGGGGGCACTTCCTACAATGAGCAGTTCTTC

D: NA
J: TRBJ2-1
size: NA
V: TRBV9
CDR3: CASSVGGQVSSYNEQFF
DNA: TGTGCCAGCAGCGTAGGGGGGCAGGTGAGCTCCTACAATGAGCAGTTCTTC

D: NA
J: TRBJ1-2
size: NA
V: TRBV6-5
CDR3: CASSPQGMGYTF
DNA: TGTGCCAGCAGCCCCCAGGGGATGGGCTACACCTTC

D: NA
J: TRBJ1-2
size: NA
V: TRBV11-2
CDR3: CASSPSGGKERGYTF
DNA: TGTGCCAGCAGCCCTAGCGGGGGGAAAGAAAGGGGCTACACCTTC

D: TRBD2
J: TRBJ2-1
size: NA
V: TRBV18
CDR3: CASSPTSGRIYNEQFF
DNA: TGTGCCAGCTCACCGACTAGCGGGAGGATTTACAATGAGCAGTTCTTC

D: NA
J: TRBJ2-2
size: NA
V: TRBV19
CDR3: CASSMGGLGELFF
DNA: TGTGCCAGTAGTATGGGAGGACTCGGGGAGCTGTTTTTT

D: NA
J: TRBJ2-1
size: NA
V: TRBV7-3
CDR3: CASSSPTSPNEQFF
DNA: TGTGCCAGCAGCTCTCCAACTAGCCCCAACGAGCAGTTCTTC

D: NA
J: TRBJ1-3
size: NA
V: TRBV2
CDR3: CASSEQAGSGNTIYF
DNA: TGTGCCAGCAGTGAGCAGGCGGGCTCTGGAAACACCATATATTTT

D: NA
J: TRBJ1-2
size: NA
V: TRBV7-9
CDR3: CASSLAQGRGYGYTF
DNA: TGTGCCAGCAGCTTAGCGCAGGGCAGGGGCTATGGCTACACCTTC

D: TRBD1
J: TRBJ2-7
size: once
V: TRBV5-1
CDR3: CARVSRDRGYEQYF
DNA: TGCGCCAGAGTAAGCCGGGACAGGGGGTACGAGCAGTACTTC

D: NA
J: TRBJ2-7
size: NA
V: TRBV6-6
CDR3: CASRQTANYFEQYF
DNA: TGTGCCAGCAGACAGACAGCGAATTATTTCGAGCAGTACTTC

D: TRBD1
J: TRBJ1-3
size: NA
V: TRBV7-2
CDR3: CASSQDRGNTIYF
DNA: TGTGCCAGCAGCCAGGACAGGGGGAACACCATATATTTT

D: NA
J: TRBJ1-1
size: NA
V: TRBV29-1
CDR3: CSVAVNTEAFF
DNA: TGCAGCGTTGCCGTGAACACTGAAGCTTTCTTT

D: NA
J: TRBJ1-2
size: once
V: TRBV25-1
CDR3: CASSEYNSRGYTF
DNA: TGTGCCAGCAGTGAATATAACAGCCGAGGCTACACCTTC

D: NA
J: TRBJ1-6
size: NA
V: TRBV7-8
CDR3: CASSPTSRTVINSPLHF
DNA: TGTGCCAGCAGCCCGACTTCGAGGACAGTAATTAATTCACCCCTCCACTTT

D: NA
J: TRBJ1-5
size: NA
V: TRBV2
CDR3: CASSAGRPQHF
DNA: TGTGCCAGCAGTGCCGGGAGGCCCCAGCATTTT

D: TRBD2
J: TRBJ2-7
size: NA
V: TRBV19
CDR3: CASSIKLAGGPGTYEQYF
DNA: TGTGCCAGTAGTATAAAGCTAGCGGGAGGGCCCGGCACCTACGAGCAGTACTTC

D: NA
J: TRBJ2-1
size: NA
V: TRBV5-1
CDR3: CASSLVRSGSYNEQFF
DNA: TGCGCCAGCAGCTTGGTCCGCTCGGGCTCCTACAATGAGCAGTTCTTC

D: TRBD1
J: TRBJ2-3
size: NA
V: TRBV27
CDR3: CASSLSRGPGYTQYF
DNA: TGTGCCAGCAGTTTAAGTAGGGGGCCTGGATATACGCAGTATTTT

D: NA
J: TRBJ1-2
size: NA
V: TRBV5-1
CDR3: CASSLAGESGGNYGYTF
DNA: TGCGCCAGCAGCTTGGCTGGGGAGTCGGGGGGGAACTATGGCTACACCTTC

D: NA
J: TRBJ1-1
size: NA
V: TRBV4-1
CDR3: CASSQDRVRGSEAFF
DNA: TGCGCCAGCAGCCAAGATCGGGTTAGGGGATCGGAAGCTTTCTTT

D: NA
J: TRBJ2-7
size: NA
V: TRBV27
CDR3: CASSLYGGPSYEQYF
DNA: TGTGCCAGCAGTTTATATGGGGGCCCCAGCTACGAGCAGTACTTC

D: TRBD1
J: TRBJ1-2
size: NA
V: TRBV7-8
CDR3: CASSLRTGGYGYTF
DNA: TGTGCCAGCAGCTTACGGACAGGGGGCTATGGCTACACCTTC

D: NA
J: TRBJ1-4
size: NA
V: TRBV5-1
CDR3: CASSLGWENEKLFF
DNA: TGCGCCAGCAGCTTGGGGTGGGAGAATGAAAAACTGTTTTTT

D: TRBD2
J: TRBJ2-2
size: NA
V: TRBV4-1
CDR3: CASSQVVGGGLAGAANTGELFF
DNA: TGCGCCAGCAGCCAAGTAGTCGGAGGGGGACTAGCGGGGGCCGCGAACACCGGGGAGCTGTTTTTT

D: NA
J: TRBJ1-1
size: NA
V: TRBV28
CDR3: CASSFQSEAFF
DNA: TGTGCCAGCAGTTTCCAGTCCGAAGCTTTCTTT

D: NA
J: TRBJ2-2
size: once
V: TRBV2
CDR3: CASKQTNTGELFF
DNA: TGTGCCAGCAAACAGACGAACACCGGGGAGCTGTTTTTT

D: TRBD1
J: TRBJ2-3
size: once
V: TRBV11-3
CDR3: CASSPRDRSRDTQYF
DNA: TGTGCCAGCAGCCCCCGGGACAGGAGTCGTGATACGCAGTATTTT

D: NA
J: TRBJ2-1
size: NA
V: TRBV4-2
CDR3: CASSLTTFEQFF
DNA: TGTGCCAGCAGCCTCACGACATTTGAGCAGTTCTTC

D: NA
J: TRBJ1-3
size: NA
V: TRBV15
CDR3: CATEDSGNTIYF
DNA: TGTGCCACCGAGGACTCTGGAAACACCATATATTTT

D: NA
J: TRBJ2-3
size: NA
V: TRBV2
CDR3: CASSEQGGQSTDTQYF
DNA: TGTGCCAGCAGTGAGCAGGGCGGCCAAAGCACAGATACGCAGTATTTT

D: NA
J: TRBJ2-5
size: NA
V: TRBV5-5
CDR3: CASSLRLIATQYF
DNA: TGTGCCAGCAGCCTCAGATTGATCGCGACCCAGTACTTC

D: TRBD1
J: TRBJ2-7
size: NA
V: TRBV27
CDR3: CASKYNQQGSSYEQYF
DNA: TGTGCCAGCAAATATAACCAACAGGGGAGCTCCTACGAGCAGTACTTC